This T cell receptor beta chain emerged from a study of CD8 T cells in ankylosing spondylitis (dated by TCRdb to 2016 to 2017). For the wider study: The study set out to find disease-linked TCR variants by profiling T cell receptor beta repertoires in ankylosing spondylitis patients and healthy donors. In total, the full study cohort was made up of roughly 110 healthy donors and 20 to 25 ankylosing spondylitis patients. Peripheral blood samples were taken, and synovial fluid was additionally collected from ankylosing spondylitis patients.

On the study overall, not on this receptor specifically: A TCR beta motif of several highly homologous amino acid variants appeared characteristic of blood from ankylosing spondylitis patients. In peripheral blood, the disease-linked clones were found at relatively low frequencies and had a CD8+ phenotype. Some motif variants had previously been reported in the synovial fluid and blood of reactive arthritis patients, which suggests shared mechanisms of disease initiation. The disease-linked clones were reported as significantly enriched in matched synovial fluid samples from ankylosing spondylitis patients.

V is pruned by 2 bases and J by 3 bases, leaving 6 bases of the junction without a gene match. The germline V gene provides CDR1 MNHNS and CDR2 SASEGT. The CDR3 runs 16 residues from the cysteine to the phenylalanine. Solely the CDR3 DNA is kept, with 48 bases framed from the first base. This clonotype was counted between two and nine times. The antigen it binds to is not known. No base-level quality is on record; no much larger clone is a single base apart. Sequencing was performed on an Illumina HiSeq 2500. Quantitative 5'-RACE with molecular barcodes was used to prepare TCR beta libraries. From the authors' description of their analysis: A new computational method based on a probabilistic model of VDJ rearrangement was used to identify disease-linked TCR variants. The public reads were reprocessed in TCRdb via fastp at Q25 and MiXCR, keeping in-frame beta chains. Rows are combined by CDR3 protein, so each entry shows the most common genes and DNA. What appears here as the V and J calls and clone size reflects TCRdb's work, not the paper's. For this sample there are a few hundred thousand distinct CDR3 sequences; 15% to 20% appear just once. Of the sample, around 30% falls within the top ten clones.

The sequence links TRBV6-1 to TRBJ2-2; 7 central bases correspond to TRBD2. The sequence came from a male donor with ankylosing spondylitis or in good health (not recorded which). The material sequenced was blood, either unsorted or a sorted T cell fraction (not recorded which). The CDR3 amino acid sequence is: CASSEWGGSHTGELFF. The DNA reads as follows: TGTGCCAGCAGTGAATGGGGCGGGAGTCACACCGGGGAGCTGTTTTTT.